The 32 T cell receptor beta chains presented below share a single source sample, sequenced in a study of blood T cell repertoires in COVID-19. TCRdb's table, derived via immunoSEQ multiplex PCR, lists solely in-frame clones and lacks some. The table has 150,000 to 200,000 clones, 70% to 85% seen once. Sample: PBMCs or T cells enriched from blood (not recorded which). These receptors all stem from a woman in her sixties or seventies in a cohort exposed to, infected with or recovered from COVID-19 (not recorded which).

The CDR3 DNA is TGTGCCACCAGTGATTTACAGGGACGTGAGCAGTTCTTC. It yields the protein CATSDLQGREQFF. The chain employs TRBV24-1 and TRBJ2-1; D possibly corresponds to TRBD1 (6 bases). V was shortened by 1 base and J by 9 bases, with 9 bases between the two germline ends. Germline CDR1 and CDR2: KGHDR and SFDVKD. CDR3 size: 13 residues.

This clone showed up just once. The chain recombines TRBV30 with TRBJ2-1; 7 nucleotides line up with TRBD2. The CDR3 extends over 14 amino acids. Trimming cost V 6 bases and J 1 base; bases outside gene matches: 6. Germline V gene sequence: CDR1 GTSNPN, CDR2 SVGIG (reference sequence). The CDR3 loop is CACRVSGSYNEQFF. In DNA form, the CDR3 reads TGTGCCTGCCGGGTTAGCGGGTCCTACAATGAGCAGTTCTTC.

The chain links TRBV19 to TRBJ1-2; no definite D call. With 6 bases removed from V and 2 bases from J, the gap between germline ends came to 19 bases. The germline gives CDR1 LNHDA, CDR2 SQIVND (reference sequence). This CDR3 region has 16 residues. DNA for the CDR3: TGTGCCAGTAGGACAAGGACTGTCTCCCTAAACTATGGCTACACCTTC. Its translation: CASRTRTVSLNYGYTF.

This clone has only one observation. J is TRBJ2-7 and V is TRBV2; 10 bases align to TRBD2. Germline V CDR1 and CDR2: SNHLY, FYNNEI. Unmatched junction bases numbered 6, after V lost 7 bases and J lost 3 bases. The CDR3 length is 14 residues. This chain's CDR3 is CASKGLAEIYEQYF. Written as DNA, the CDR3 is TGTGCCAGCAAAGGACTAGCGGAGATCTACGAGCAGTACTTC.

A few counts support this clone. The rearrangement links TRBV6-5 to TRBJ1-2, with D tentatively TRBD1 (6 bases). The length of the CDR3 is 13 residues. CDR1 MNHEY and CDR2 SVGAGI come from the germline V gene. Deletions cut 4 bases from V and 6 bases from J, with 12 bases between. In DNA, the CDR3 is TGTGCCAGCAGTTCCTACAGGGAAAATGGCTACACCTTC. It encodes CASSSYRENGYTF.

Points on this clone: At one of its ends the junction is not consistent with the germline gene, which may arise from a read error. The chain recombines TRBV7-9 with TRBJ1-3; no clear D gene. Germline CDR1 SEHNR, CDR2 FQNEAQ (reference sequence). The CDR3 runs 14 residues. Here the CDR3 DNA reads TGTGCCAGCAGCTTAGAGTCTTCGGGAAGCACCATATATTTT. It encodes CASSLESSGSTIYF.

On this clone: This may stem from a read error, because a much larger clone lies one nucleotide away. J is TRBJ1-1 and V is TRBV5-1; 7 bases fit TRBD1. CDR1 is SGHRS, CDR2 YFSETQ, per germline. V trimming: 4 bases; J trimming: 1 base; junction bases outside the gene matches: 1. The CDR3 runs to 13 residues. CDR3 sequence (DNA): TGCGCCAGCAGCCGGGACAGGAACACTGAAGCTTTCTTT. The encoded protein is CASSRDRNTEAFF.

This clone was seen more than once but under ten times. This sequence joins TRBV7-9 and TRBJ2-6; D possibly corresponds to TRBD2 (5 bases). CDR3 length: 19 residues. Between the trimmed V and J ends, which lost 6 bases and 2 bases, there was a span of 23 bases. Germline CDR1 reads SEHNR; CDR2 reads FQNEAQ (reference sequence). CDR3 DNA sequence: TGTGCCAGCAGTCAGCCCCGGCCGCAAGGGAGCCCTGGGGCCAACGTCCTGACTTTC. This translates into CASSQPRPQGSPGANVLTF.

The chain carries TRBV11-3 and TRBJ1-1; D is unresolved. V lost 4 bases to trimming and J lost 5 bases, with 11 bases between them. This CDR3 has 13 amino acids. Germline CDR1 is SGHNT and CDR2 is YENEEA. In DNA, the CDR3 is TGTGCCAGCAGCTCGACTCCGGGGACTGAAGCTTTCTTT. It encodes CASSSTPGTEAFF.

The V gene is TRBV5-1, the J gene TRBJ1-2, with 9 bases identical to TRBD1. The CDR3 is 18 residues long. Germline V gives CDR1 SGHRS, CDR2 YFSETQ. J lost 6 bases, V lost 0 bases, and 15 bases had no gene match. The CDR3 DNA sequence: TGCGCCAGCAGCTTGGGAGGGGACAGGGCCGTCGTCTACCATGGCTACACCTTC. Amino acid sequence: CASSLGGDRAVVYHGYTF.

This CDR3 reads CASSEAGHSNQPQHF. In DNA, the CDR3 is TGTGCCAGCAGTGAAGCGGGGCATAGCAATCAGCCCCAGCATTTT. This chain links TRBV6-1 with TRBJ1-5, with TRBD1 as a possible D gene (5 bases). The germline V gene has CDR1 MNHNS and CDR2 SASEGT. The length of the CDR3 is 15 residues. Trimming shortened V by 0 bases and J by 0 bases, and 6 bases separated the two germline ends.

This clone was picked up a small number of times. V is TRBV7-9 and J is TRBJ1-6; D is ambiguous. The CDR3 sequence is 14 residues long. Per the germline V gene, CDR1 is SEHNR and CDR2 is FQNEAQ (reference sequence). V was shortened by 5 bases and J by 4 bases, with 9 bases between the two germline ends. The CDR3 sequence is CASSIEQYNSPLHF. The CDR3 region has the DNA TGTGCCAGCAGCATCGAACAGTATAATTCACCCCTCCACTTT.

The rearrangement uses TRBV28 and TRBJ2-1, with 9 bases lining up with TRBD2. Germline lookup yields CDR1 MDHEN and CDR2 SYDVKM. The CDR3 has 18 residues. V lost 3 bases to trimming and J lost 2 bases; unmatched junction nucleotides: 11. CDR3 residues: CASSFTSGSSPTYNEQFF. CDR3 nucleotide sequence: TGTGCCAGCAGTTTTACTAGCGGGTCGTCGCCCACCTACAATGAGCAGTTCTTC.

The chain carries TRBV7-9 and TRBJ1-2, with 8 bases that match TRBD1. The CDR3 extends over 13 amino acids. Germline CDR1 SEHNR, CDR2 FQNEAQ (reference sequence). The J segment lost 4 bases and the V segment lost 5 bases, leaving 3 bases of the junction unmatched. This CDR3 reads CASSLGQGYGYTF. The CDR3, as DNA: TGTGCCAGCAGCCTTGGACAGGGCTATGGCTACACCTTC.

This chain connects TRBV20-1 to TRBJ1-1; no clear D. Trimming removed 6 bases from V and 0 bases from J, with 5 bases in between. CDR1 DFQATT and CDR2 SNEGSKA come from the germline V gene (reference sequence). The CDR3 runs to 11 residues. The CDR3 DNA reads TGCAGTGCCCCCATGAACACTGAAGCTTTCTTT. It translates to CSAPMNTEAFF.

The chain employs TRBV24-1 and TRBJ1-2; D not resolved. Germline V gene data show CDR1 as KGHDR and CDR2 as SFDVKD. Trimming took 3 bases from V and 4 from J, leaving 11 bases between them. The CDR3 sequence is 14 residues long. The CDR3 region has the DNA TGTGCCACCAGTGATCCCGGGATGCCCTATGGCTACACCTTC. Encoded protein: CATSDPGMPYGYTF.

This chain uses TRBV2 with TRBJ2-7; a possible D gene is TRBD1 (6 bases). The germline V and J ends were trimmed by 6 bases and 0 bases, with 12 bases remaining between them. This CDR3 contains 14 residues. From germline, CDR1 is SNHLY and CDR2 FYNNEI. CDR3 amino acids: CASRGQLSSYEQYF. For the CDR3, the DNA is TGTGCCAGCAGGGGACAACTTTCCTCCTACGAGCAGTACTTC.

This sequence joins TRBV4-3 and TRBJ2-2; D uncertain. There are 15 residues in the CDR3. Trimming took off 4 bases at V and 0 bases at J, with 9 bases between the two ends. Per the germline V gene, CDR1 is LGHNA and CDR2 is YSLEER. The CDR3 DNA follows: TGCGCCAGCAGCCTAAACGCAGCGAACACCGGGGAGCTGTTTTTT. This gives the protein CASSLNAANTGELFF.

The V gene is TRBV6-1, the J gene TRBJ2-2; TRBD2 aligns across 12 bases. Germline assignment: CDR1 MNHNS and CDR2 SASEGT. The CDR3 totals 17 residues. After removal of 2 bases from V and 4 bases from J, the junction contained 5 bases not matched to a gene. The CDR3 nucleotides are TGTGCCAGCAGTGAACCTAGCGGGAGGGGTTCCACCGGGGAGCTGTTTTTT. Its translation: CASSEPSGRGSTGELFF.

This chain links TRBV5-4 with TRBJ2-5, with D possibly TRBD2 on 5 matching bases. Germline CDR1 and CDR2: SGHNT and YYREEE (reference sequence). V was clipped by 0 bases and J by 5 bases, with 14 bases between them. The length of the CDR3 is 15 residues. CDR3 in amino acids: CASSLERYPGETQYF. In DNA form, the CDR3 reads TGTGCCAGCAGCTTGGAGAGGTACCCGGGGGAGACCCAGTACTTC.

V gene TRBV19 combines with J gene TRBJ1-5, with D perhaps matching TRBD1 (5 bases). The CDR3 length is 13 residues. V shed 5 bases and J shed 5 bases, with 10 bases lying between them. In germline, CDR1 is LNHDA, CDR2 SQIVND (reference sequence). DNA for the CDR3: TGTGCCAGTAGTCCCCAGGGCCATCAGCCCCAGCATTTT. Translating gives CASSPQGHQPQHF.

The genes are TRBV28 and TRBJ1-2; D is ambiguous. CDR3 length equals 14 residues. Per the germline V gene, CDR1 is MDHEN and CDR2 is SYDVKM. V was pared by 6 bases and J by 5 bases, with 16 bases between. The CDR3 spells CASSKTGIPYGYTF. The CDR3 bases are TGTGCCAGCAGCAAAACCGGGATTCCGTATGGCTACACCTTC.

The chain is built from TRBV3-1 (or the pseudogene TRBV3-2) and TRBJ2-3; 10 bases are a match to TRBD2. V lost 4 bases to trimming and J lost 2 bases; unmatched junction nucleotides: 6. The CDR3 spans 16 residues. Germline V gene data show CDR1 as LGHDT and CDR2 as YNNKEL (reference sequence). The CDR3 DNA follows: TGTGCCAGCAGCCGCACGGGACTAGCGTACACAGATACGCAGTATTTT. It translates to CASSRTGLAYTDTQYF.

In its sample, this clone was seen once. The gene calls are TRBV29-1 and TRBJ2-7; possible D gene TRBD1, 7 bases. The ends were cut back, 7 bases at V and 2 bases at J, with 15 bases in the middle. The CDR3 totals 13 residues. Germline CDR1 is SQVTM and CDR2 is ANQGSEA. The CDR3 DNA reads TGCAGCGGGGGGGCGGGACAGACCTACGAGCAGTACTTC. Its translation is CSGGAGQTYEQYF.

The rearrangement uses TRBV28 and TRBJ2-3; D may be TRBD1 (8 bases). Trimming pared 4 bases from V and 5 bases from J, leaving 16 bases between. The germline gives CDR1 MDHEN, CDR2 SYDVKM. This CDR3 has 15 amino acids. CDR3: CASSSPHRGGDTQYF. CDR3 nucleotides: TGTGCCAGCAGTTCTCCTCACAGGGGGGGAGATACGCAGTATTTT. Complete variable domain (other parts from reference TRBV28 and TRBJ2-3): DVKVTQSSRYLVKRTGEKVFLECVQDMDHENMFWYRQDPGLGLRLIYFSYDVKMKEKGDIPEGYSVSREKKERFSLILESASTNQTSMYLCASSSPHRGGDTQYFGPGTRLTVL.

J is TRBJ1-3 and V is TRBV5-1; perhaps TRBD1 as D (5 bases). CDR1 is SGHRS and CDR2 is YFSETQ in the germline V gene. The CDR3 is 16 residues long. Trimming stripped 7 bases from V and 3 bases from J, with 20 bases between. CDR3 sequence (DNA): TGCGCCAGCTCGACGACAGTGGGAATTGGTGGAAACACCATATATTTT. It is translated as CASSTTVGIGGNTIYF.

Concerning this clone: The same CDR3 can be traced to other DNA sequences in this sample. In DNA, the CDR3 is TGCGCCAGCAGCTTGGGACCCGGGACAGATTATGGCTACACCTTC. It is translated as CASSLGPGTDYGYTF. The chain employs TRBV5-1 and TRBJ1-2, with TRBD1 matching 7 bases. The trim removed 0 bases at V and 5 bases at J, leaving 7 bases unmatched. Per the germline V gene, CDR1 is SGHRS and CDR2 is YFSETQ. The CDR3 has 15 amino acids.

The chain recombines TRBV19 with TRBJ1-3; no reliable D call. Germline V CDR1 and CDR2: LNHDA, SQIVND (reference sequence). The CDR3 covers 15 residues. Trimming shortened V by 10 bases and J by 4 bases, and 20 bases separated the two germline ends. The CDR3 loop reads CATQNPRDGGNTIYF. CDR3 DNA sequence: TGTGCCACCCAAAATCCGCGGGATGGGGGAAACACCATATATTTT. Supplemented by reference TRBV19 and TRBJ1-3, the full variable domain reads DGGITQSPKYLFRKEGQNVTLSCEQNLNHDAMYWYRQDPGQGLRLIYYSQIVNDFQKGDIAEGYSVSREKKESFPLTVTSAQKNPTAFYLCATQNPRDGGNTIYFGEGSWLTVV.

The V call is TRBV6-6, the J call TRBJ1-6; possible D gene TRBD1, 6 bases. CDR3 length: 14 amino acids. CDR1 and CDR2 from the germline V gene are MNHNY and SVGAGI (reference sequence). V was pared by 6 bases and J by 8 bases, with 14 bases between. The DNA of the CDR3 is TGTGCCAGCAGGCCTGACAGGTTTGATTCACCCCTCCACTTT. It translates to CASRPDRFDSPLHF.

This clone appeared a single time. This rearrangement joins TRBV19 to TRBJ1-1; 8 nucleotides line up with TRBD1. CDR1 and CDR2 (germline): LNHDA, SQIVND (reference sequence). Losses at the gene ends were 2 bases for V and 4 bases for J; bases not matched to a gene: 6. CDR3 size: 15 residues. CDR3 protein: CASSIQGAVFTEAFF. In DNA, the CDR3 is TGTGCCAGTAGTATACAGGGGGCAGTATTCACTGAAGCTTTCTTT.

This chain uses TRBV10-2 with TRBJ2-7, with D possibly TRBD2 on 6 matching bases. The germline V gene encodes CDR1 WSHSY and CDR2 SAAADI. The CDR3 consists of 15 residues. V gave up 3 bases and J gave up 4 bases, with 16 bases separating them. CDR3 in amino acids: CASSELTAEGYEQYF. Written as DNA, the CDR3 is TGCGCCAGCAGTGAATTGACAGCGGAGGGGTACGAGCAGTACTTC.

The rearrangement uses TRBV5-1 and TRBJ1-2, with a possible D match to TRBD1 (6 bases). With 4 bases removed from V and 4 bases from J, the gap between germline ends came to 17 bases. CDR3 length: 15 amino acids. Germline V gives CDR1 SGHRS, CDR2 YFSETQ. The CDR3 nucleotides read TGCGCCAGCAGCCTTACCCTCGACAGGTTCTATGGCTACACCTTC. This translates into CASSLTLDRFYGYTF.